This TCR beta chain was obtained from a study of blood T cell repertoires in COVID-19. The CDR3 extends over 15 amino acids. The ends were cut back, 6 bases at V and 3 bases at J, with 18 bases in the middle. The germline V gene encodes CDR1 MNHEY and CDR2 SMNVEV (reference sequence). Per the study methods: Counts of nucleated cells, estimated from reference gene primer amplification, were obtained. Sequenced by immunoSEQ multiplex PCR; TCRdb stores in-frame clones only, minus some. V and J calls and clone size are given by that table; D and trimming were obtained from the DNA. This table holds 380,000 or so clones, about 89% found once.

Sequences were obtained from PBMCs or T cells enriched from blood (not recorded which). The origin of this receptor is a man aged 25 to 40 who had recovered from COVID-19. The chain couples TRBV27 to TRBJ2-7; possibly TRBD2 for D (5 bases). CDR3 DNA sequence: TGTGCCAGCAGCTCGAAGCCCGACGGGATCTACGAGCAGTACTTC. This sequence encodes CASSSKPDGIYEQYF.